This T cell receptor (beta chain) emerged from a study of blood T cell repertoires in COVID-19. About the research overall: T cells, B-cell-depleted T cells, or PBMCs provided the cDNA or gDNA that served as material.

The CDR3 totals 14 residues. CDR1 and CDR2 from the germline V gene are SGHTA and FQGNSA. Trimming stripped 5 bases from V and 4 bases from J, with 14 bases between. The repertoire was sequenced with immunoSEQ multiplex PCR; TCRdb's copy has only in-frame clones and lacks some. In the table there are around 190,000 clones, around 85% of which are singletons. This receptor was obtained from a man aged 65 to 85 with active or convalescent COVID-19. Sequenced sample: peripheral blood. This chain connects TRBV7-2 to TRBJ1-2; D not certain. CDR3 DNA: TGTGCCAGCAGCCCCGCGGTGGTGGGCTATGGCTACACCTTC. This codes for CASSPAVVGYGYTF.